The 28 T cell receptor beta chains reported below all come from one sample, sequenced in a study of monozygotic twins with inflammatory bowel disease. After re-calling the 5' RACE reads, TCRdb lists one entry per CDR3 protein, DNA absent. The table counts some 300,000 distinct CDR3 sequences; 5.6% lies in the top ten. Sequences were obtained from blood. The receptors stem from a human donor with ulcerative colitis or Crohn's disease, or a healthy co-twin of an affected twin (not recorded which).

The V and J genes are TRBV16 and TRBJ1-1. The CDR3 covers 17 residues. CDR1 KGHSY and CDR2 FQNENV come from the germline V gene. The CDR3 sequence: CASSQSMFWGSNTEAFF.

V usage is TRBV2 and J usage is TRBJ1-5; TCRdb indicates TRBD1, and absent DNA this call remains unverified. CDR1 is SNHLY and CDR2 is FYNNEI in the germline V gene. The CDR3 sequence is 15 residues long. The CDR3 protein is CASRTGTMNNQPQHF. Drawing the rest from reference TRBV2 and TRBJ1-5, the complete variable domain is EPEVTQTPSHQVTQMGQEVILRCVPISNHLYFYWYRQILGQKVEFLVSFYNNEISEKSEIFDDQFSVERPDGSNFTLKIRSTKLEDSAMYFCASRTGTMNNQPQHFGDGTRLSIL.

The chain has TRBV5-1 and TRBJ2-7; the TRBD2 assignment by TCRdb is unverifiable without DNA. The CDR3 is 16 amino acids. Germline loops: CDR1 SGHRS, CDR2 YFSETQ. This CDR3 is CASSLLLAGDPYEQYF.

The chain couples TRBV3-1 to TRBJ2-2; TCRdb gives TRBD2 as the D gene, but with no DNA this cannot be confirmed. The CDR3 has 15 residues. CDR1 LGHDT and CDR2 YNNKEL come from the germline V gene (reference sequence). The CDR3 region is CASSQGGTSRGELFF.

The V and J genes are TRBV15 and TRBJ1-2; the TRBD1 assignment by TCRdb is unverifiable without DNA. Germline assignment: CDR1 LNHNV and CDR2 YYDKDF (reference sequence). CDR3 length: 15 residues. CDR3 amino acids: CATSTRTEGNYGYTF. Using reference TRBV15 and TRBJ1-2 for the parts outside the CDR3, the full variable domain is DAMVIQNPRYQVTQFGKPVTLSCSQTLNHNVMYWYQQKSSQAPKLLFHYYDKDFNNEADTPDNFQSRRPNTSFCFLDIRSPGLGDTAMYLCATSTRTEGNYGYTFGSGTRLTVV.

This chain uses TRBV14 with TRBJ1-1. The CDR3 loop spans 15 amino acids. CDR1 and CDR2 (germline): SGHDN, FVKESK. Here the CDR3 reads CASSQDLGGFFEAFF.

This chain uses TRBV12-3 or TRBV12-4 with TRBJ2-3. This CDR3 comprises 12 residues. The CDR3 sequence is CASSKETDTQYF.

The CDR3 loop is CASSARQGRILEQYF. The V call is TRBV5-1, the J call TRBJ2-7; TCRdb's D gene call, TRBD1, goes unchecked for lack of DNA. Germline V gives CDR1 SGHRS, CDR2 YFSETQ. This CDR3 has 15 residues.

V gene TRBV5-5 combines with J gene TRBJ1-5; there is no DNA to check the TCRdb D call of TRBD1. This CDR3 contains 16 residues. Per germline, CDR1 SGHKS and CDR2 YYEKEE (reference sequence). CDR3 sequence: CASSLASRGLNQPQHF.

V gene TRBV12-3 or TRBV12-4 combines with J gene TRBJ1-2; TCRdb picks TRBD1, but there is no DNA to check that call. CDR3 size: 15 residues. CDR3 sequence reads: CASSFVEGGPYGYTF.

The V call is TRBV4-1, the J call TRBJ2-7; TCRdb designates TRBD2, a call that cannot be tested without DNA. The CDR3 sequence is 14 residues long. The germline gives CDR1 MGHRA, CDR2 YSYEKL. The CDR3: CASSSTDFSYEQYF.

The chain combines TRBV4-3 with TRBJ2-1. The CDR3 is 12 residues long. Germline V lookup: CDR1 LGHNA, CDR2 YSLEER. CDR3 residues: CASSQTYNEQFF.

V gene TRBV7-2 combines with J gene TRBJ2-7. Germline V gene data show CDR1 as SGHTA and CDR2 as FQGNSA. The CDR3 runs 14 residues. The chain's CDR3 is CASSLSTVFYEQYF.

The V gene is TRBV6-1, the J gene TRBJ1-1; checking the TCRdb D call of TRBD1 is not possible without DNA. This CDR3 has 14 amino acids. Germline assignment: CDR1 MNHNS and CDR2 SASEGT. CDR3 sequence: CASRPGTVNTEAFF.

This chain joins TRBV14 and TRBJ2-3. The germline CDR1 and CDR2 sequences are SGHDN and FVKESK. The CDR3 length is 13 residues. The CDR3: CASSQERGGTQYF.

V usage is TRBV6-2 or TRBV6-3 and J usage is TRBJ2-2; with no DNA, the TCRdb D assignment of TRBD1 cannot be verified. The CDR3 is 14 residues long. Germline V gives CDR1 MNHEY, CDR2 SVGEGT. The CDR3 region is CASSGKGRIGELFF.

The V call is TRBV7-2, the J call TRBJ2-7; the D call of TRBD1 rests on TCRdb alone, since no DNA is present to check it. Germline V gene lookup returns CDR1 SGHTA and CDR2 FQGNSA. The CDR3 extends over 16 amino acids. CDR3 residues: CASTPSVDRAYYEQYF. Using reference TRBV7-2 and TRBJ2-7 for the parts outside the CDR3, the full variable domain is GAGVSQSPSNKVTEKGKDVELRCDPISGHTALYWYRQSLGQGLEFLIYFQGNSAPDKSGLPSDRFSAERTGGSVSTLTIQRTQQEDSAVYLCASTPSVDRAYYEQYFGPGTRLTVT.

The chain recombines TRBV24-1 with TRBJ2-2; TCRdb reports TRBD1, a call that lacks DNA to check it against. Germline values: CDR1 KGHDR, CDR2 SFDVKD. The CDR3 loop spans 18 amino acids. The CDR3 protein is CATSDRGHQLLNTGELFF.

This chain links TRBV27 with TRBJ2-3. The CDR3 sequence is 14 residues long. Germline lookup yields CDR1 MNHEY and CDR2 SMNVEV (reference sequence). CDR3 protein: CASRSLGYTDTQYF.

The CDR3 is CAWSKTGTSSFYEQFF. This chain connects TRBV30 to TRBJ2-1; the D gene TCRdb calls, TRBD2, cannot be checked with no DNA. CDR1 is GTSNPN, CDR2 SVGIG, per germline (reference sequence). The CDR3 covers 16 residues.

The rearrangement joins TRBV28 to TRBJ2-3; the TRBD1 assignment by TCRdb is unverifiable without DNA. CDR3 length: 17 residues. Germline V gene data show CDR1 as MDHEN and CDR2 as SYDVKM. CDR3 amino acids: CASSLILTGVLTDTQYF.

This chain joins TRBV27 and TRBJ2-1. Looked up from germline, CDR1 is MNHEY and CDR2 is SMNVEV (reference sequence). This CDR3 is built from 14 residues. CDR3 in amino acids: CASSFYGRNNEQFF.

The CDR3 region is CASSRQGSGEKLFF. This chain connects TRBV27 to TRBJ1-4; TCRdb designates TRBD1, a call that cannot be tested without DNA. Germline CDR1 MNHEY, CDR2 SMNVEV (reference sequence). CDR3 length: 14 amino acids.

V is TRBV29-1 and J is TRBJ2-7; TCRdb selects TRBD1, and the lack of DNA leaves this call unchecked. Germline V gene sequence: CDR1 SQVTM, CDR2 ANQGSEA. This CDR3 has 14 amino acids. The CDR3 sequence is CSVVRDREVGEQYF.

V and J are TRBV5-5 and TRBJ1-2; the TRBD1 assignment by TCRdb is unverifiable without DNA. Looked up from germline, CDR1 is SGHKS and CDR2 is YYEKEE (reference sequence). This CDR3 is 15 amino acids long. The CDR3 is CASSARQGGIYGYTF.

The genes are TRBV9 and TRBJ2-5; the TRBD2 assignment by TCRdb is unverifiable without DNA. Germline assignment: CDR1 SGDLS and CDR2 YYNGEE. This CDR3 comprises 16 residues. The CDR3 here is CASSVTSGSLQETQYF.

Here the CDR3 reads CSAKNWGSTDTQYF. The chain carries TRBV20-1 and TRBJ2-3. CDR3 length: 14 residues. Germline V gives CDR1 DFQATT, CDR2 SNEGSKA (reference sequence).

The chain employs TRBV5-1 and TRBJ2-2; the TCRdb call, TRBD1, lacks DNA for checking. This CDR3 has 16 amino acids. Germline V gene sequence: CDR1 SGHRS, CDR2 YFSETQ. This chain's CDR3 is CASSSDGGMNTGELFF.